Below are 22 T cell receptor beta chains sequenced from a single sample in a study of blood T cell repertoires in COVID-19. Clones were read by immunoSEQ multiplex PCR, and TCRdb kept only the in-frame ones, dropping some. The sample carries about 380,000 clones, 88% recorded once. Material: PBMCs or T cells enriched from blood (not recorded which). All receptors derive from a woman under 30 who had recovered from COVID-19.

The J gene is TRBJ2-5, the V gene TRBV27; D possibly corresponds to TRBD2 (5 bases). The V and J ends lost 6 bases and 2 bases respectively, with 13 bases between them. The germline gives CDR1 MNHEY, CDR2 SMNVEV (reference sequence). This CDR3 spans 14 amino acids. CDR3 region: CASRPWTGQETQYF. CDR3 sequence (DNA): TGTGCCAGCAGACCTTGGACTGGGCAAGAGACCCAGTACTTC.

The chain combines TRBV7-9 with TRBJ1-1; D is ambiguous. V gave up 1 base and J gave up 6 bases, with 9 bases separating them. The CDR3 loop spans 13 amino acids. From germline, CDR1 is SEHNR and CDR2 FQNEAQ (reference sequence). CDR3 bases: TGTGCCAGCAGCTTAGACGACGGGTCTGAAGCTTTCTTT. Its protein product is CASSLDDGSEAFF. The variable domain in full, completed from reference TRBV7-9 and TRBJ1-1, reads DTGVSQNPRHKITKRGQNVTFRCDPISEHNRLYWYRQTLGQGPEFLTYFQNEAQLEKSRLLSDRFSAERPKGSFSTLEIQRTEQGDSAMYLCASSLDDGSEAFFGQGTRLTVV.

As DNA, the CDR3 is TGTGCCAGCAGGGTTGCTCGGGGGAGAAAAGGAGATACGCAGTATTTT. Its translation: CASRVARGRKGDTQYF. The chain links TRBV11-2 to TRBJ2-3; TRBD2 is a possible D gene (6 bases). This CDR3 spans 16 amino acids. The germline V gene encodes CDR1 SGHAT and CDR2 FQNNGV. V dropped 6 bases and J dropped 5 bases, with 21 bases sitting between them.

A note on this clone: A read error may be the cause here, since a much bigger clone is one base away. This rearrangement joins TRBV11-2 to TRBJ1-2; D is ambiguous. This CDR3 has 13 amino acids. CDR1 is SGHAT and CDR2 is FQNNGV in the germline V gene. The ends were cut back, 1 base at V and 2 bases at J, with 5 bases in the middle. The CDR3 spells CASSLAQNYGYTF. CDR3 DNA sequence: TGTGCCAGCAGCTTAGCACAGAACTATGGCTACACCTTC.

This rearrangement joins TRBV6-5 to TRBJ1-6; D possibly corresponds to TRBD1 (6 bases). V gave up 10 bases and J gave up 4 bases, with 17 bases separating them. The CDR3 spans 15 residues. Germline loops: CDR1 MNHEY, CDR2 SVGAGI. The CDR3 nucleotides are TGTGCCACCTCGGGGACATGGGGGTATAATTCACCCCTCCACTTT. It encodes CATSGTWGYNSPLHF.

V and J are TRBV9 and TRBJ2-2; TRBD2 matches 7 bases. Looked up from germline, CDR1 is SGDLS and CDR2 is YYNGEE. CDR3 length: 15 residues. V lost 4 bases and J lost 5; bases outside the gene matches: 8. The CDR3 protein is CASSFERGGTGELFF. CDR3 coding DNA: TGTGCCAGCAGCTTCGAGCGGGGAGGGACCGGGGAGCTGTTTTTT.

The chain carries TRBV2 and TRBJ1-1; no definite D call. Trimming took 7 bases from V and 11 from J, leaving 14 bases between them. The CDR3 sequence is 11 residues long. Germline V gene sequence: CDR1 SNHLY, CDR2 FYNNEI. CDR3 amino acids: CASINPRAAFF. In nucleotides, the CDR3 is TGTGCCAGCATTAACCCGAGAGCGGCTTTCTTT.

This chain connects TRBV14 to TRBJ2-5; D gene ambiguous. Germline V gene lookup returns CDR1 SGHDN and CDR2 FVKESK. With 0 bases removed from V and 3 bases from J, the gap between germline ends came to 5 bases. This CDR3 contains 13 residues. As DNA, the CDR3 is TGTGCCAGCAGCCAAGAGTTCAAAGAGACCCAGTACTTC. Residues: CASSQEFKETQYF.

The rearrangement links TRBV27 to TRBJ1-2, with a possible D match to TRBD1 (5 bases). The germline gives CDR1 MNHEY, CDR2 SMNVEV (reference sequence). This CDR3 comprises 18 residues. Trimming cost V 2 bases and J 1 base, with 20 bases left between them. CDR3 amino acids: CASSLLPPGPSFNYGYTF. The CDR3 DNA is TGTGCCAGCAGTTTACTACCTCCAGGGCCTTCTTTTAACTATGGCTACACCTTC.

This clone occurred a few times. V and J are TRBV30 and TRBJ1-1, with D perhaps matching TRBD1 (6 bases). This CDR3 comprises 13 residues. V gave up 2 bases and J gave up 6 bases, with 13 bases separating them. Germline V lookup: CDR1 GTSNPN, CDR2 SVGIG (reference sequence). This chain's CDR3 is CAWSTGRGAEAFF. DNA of the CDR3: TGTGCCTGGAGTACAGGGCGAGGGGCTGAAGCTTTCTTT.

The CDR3 nucleotides read TGCGCCAGCAGCCAAGATGAATCAGGGAACTATGGCTACACCTTC. Protein product: CASSQDESGNYGYTF. The J gene is TRBJ1-2, the V gene TRBV4-1, with D tentatively TRBD1 (5 bases). With 0 bases removed from V and 2 bases from J, the gap between germline ends came to 10 bases. CDR3 length: 15 amino acids. Per the germline V gene, CDR1 is MGHRA and CDR2 is YSYEKL.

The J gene is TRBJ2-3, the V gene TRBV4-2; 8 positions match TRBD2. The germline V gene encodes CDR1 LGHNA and CDR2 YNFKEQ. Unmatched junction bases numbered 2, after V lost 1 base and J lost 2 bases. CDR3 size: 15 residues. This chain's CDR3 is CASSQGTSPTDTQYF. The CDR3 DNA is TGTGCCAGCAGCCAAGGGACTAGCCCCACAGATACGCAGTATTTT.

V gene TRBV11-2 combines with J gene TRBJ1-1, with D perhaps TRBD1 (6 bases). The CDR3 spans 14 residues. Trimming left V 5 bases short and J 8 bases short, with 18 bases between. Per the germline V gene, CDR1 is SGHAT and CDR2 is FQNNGV. Written as DNA, the CDR3 is TGTGCCAGCAGCCTGGCCGGTGGACAGCGAGAAGCTTTCTTT. Translating it yields CASSLAGGQREAFF.

The J gene is TRBJ2-7, the V gene TRBV27; D is perhaps TRBD2 (6 bases). The length of the CDR3 is 13 residues. Germline loops: CDR1 MNHEY, CDR2 SMNVEV (reference sequence). The germline V and J ends were trimmed by 5 bases and 3 bases, with 11 bases remaining between them. The chain's CDR3 is CASSNPGLYEQYF. The CDR3 DNA is TGTGCCAGCAGTAACCCGGGACTCTACGAGCAGTACTTC.

V usage is TRBV19 and J usage is TRBJ2-7, with D possibly TRBD2 on 5 matching bases. The germline CDR1 and CDR2 sequences are LNHDA and SQIVND (reference sequence). The ends were cut back, 1 base at V and 3 bases at J, with 19 bases in the middle. This CDR3 is built from 17 residues. DNA for the CDR3: TGTGCCAGTAGTATAGGGCACAGCGACTACGGGTTCTACGAGCAGTACTTC. This codes for CASSIGHSDYGFYEQYF.

The chain employs TRBV29-1 and TRBJ1-4, with 9 positions matching TRBD1. V dropped 6 bases and J dropped 5; count of bases not matched to a gene: 10. The CDR3 extends over 15 amino acids. Per the germline V gene, CDR1 is SQVTM and CDR2 is ANQGSEA. The DNA for the CDR3 is TGCAGCGTAGCTTACTACGGACAGGGGAATGAAAAACTGTTTTTT. This codes for CSVAYYGQGNEKLFF.

The V and J genes are TRBV6-5 and TRBJ1-2; D remains unclear. V shed 4 bases and J shed 3 bases, with 12 bases lying between them. In germline, CDR1 is MNHEY, CDR2 SVGAGI. There are 14 residues in the CDR3. As DNA, the CDR3 is TGTGCCAGCAGTTTAACAGACCCTTACTATGGCTACACCTTC. Its translation: CASSLTDPYYGYTF.

V and J are TRBV28 and TRBJ1-2; TRBD1 matches 9 bases. The germline CDR1 and CDR2 sequences are MDHEN and SYDVKM. The length of the CDR3 is 14 residues. V was pared by 6 bases and J by 2 bases, with 4 bases of the junction left unmatched. CDR3 sequence (DNA): TGTGCCAGCAGCCTCGGGACAGGGAACTATGGCTACACCTTC. This codes for CASSLGTGNYGYTF.

This rearrangement joins TRBV2 to TRBJ1-1; D is possibly TRBD1 (5 bases). CDR3 length: 13 amino acids. V was trimmed by 7 bases and J by 1 base, leaving 10 bases between them. Germline V gene sequence: CDR1 SNHLY, CDR2 FYNNEI. CDR3 in DNA: TGTGCCAGCAAGCGGGGGGAGAACACTGAAGCTTTCTTT. It encodes CASKRGENTEAFF.

V gene TRBV5-6 combines with J gene TRBJ1-4; 8 nucleotides align to TRBD1. Trimming at V came to 0 bases and at J to 10 bases, leaving 5 bases not matched to a gene. CDR3 size: 14 residues. The V gene's germline CDR1 is SGHDT and CDR2 YYEEEE. The CDR3 DNA sequence: TGTGCCAGCAGCTTGGGACAGGGGATAGGAAAACTGTTTTTT. It encodes CASSLGQGIGKLFF.

The chain links TRBV10-3 to TRBJ2-7; D is possibly TRBD2 (6 bases). Germline assignment: CDR1 ENHRY and CDR2 SYGVKD. With 2 bases removed from V and 5 bases from J, the gap between germline ends came to 16 bases. This CDR3 has 15 amino acids. CDR3 residues: CAISEPGGNWNEQYF. Written as DNA, the CDR3 is TGTGCCATCAGTGAGCCTGGGGGGAACTGGAACGAGCAGTACTTC.

This CDR3 reads CASSDQDTGELFF. The CDR3 coding sequence is TGTGCCAGCAGCGACCAGGACACCGGGGAGCTGTTTTTT. V usage is TRBV9 and J usage is TRBJ2-2, with D uncertain. V shed 3 bases and J shed 3 bases, with 6 bases lying between them. This CDR3 spans 13 amino acids. CDR1 is SGDLS and CDR2 is YYNGEE in the germline V gene.